This T cell receptor (beta chain) was sequenced in a study of T cell changes during pregnancy in multiple sclerosis. Sequencing used immunoSEQ multiplex PCR; TCRdb keeps in-frame clones, though not all of them. The data contain 100,000 to 130,000 clones, 85% to 95% of them singletons. The CDR3 consists of 16 residues. CDR1 and CDR2 (germline): SEHNR, FQNEAQ (reference sequence). V shed 5 bases and J 0 bases; nucleotides not matched to a gene: 4. The receptor's source is a female donor in good health, enrolled as a control in a pregnancy study. Source: peripheral blood, taken in the third trimester of pregnancy. V usage is TRBV7-9 and J usage is TRBJ1-4; 9 positions match TRBD1. In DNA form, the CDR3 reads TGTGCCAGCAGCCCGGGACAGGGAGCAACTAATGAAAAACTGTTTTTT. This sequence encodes CASSPGQGATNEKLFF.